The 5 T cell receptor beta chains below all came from one sample that was sequenced in a study of blood T cell repertoires in COVID-19. Sequenced by immunoSEQ multiplex PCR; TCRdb stores in-frame clones only, minus some. The profile shows about 250,000 clones, about 89% of them singletons. Sequencing used PBMCs or T cells enriched from blood (not recorded which). Receptors originate from a man aged 40-49 years who had recovered from COVID-19.

This chain links TRBV7-9 with TRBJ2-1, with 8 positions matching TRBD2. The CDR3 loop spans 15 amino acids. Per the germline V gene, CDR1 is SEHNR and CDR2 is FQNEAQ (reference sequence). V lost 6 bases, J lost 6 bases, and 10 bases stayed unmatched. This CDR3 reads CASSVTGLVANEQFF. As DNA, the CDR3 is TGTGCCAGCAGTGTGACGGGACTAGTAGCCAATGAGCAGTTCTTC. The variable domain in full, completed from reference TRBV7-9 and TRBJ2-1, reads DTGVSQNPRHKITKRGQNVTFRCDPISEHNRLYWYRQTLGQGPEFLTYFQNEAQLEKSRLLSDRFSAERPKGSFSTLEIQRTEQGDSAMYLCASSVTGLVANEQFFGPGTRLTVL.

J is TRBJ1-1 and V is TRBV11-2; maybe TRBD1 (5 bases). The CDR3 runs 14 residues. The V end lost 4 bases, the J end lost 4 bases, and 13 bases lay between the germline ends. Per the germline V gene, CDR1 is SGHAT and CDR2 is FQNNGV. The CDR3 sequence: CASSSGTAATEAFF. CDR3 bases: TGTGCCAGCAGCTCCGGGACTGCGGCCACTGAAGCTTTCTTT.

The chain carries TRBV9 and TRBJ2-2; D might be TRBD1 (5 bases). Germline CDR1 is SGDLS and CDR2 is YYNGEE. CDR3 length: 16 residues. Trimming removed 4 bases from V and 4 bases from J, with 17 bases in between. The CDR3 here is CASSPPWGSSTGELFF. The CDR3 DNA follows: TGTGCCAGCAGCCCGCCATGGGGCTCCTCCACCGGGGAGCTGTTTTTT.

This chain connects TRBV4-3 to TRBJ2-2; D remains ambiguous. Deletions cut 2 bases from V and 6 bases from J, with 4 bases between. Germline V lookup: CDR1 LGHNA, CDR2 YSLEER. The CDR3 spans 12 residues. CDR3 protein: CASSQYPGELFF. The DNA of the CDR3 is TGCGCCAGCAGCCAATATCCCGGGGAGCTGTTTTTT.

In its sample, this clone was seen a few times. The chain has TRBV28 and TRBJ2-5; 12 bases map to TRBD2. The germline CDR1 and CDR2 sequences are MDHEN and SYDVKM. J lost 2 bases, V lost 8 bases, and 6 bases had no gene match. This CDR3 has 15 residues. CDR3 in amino acids: CASSGTSGFQETQYF. The CDR3 DNA sequence: TGTGCCAGCTCCGGGACTAGCGGGTTTCAAGAGACCCAGTACTTC.